Included here is one T cell receptor beta chain sequence, with context. In the original analysis: Amplification from reference gene primers served as the basis for estimated nucleated cell counts. Using immunoSEQ multiplex PCR, the repertoire was profiled, and TCRdb retains in-frame clones only, with some absent. V, J and clone size reflect that table, while D and trimming were determined from the DNA. Altogether 70,000 to 80,000 clones are present, around 88% being singletons, with the ten largest covering around 10%. The data belong to a study of blood T cell repertoires in COVID-19. Study information: Italy, Spain and the United States were the sources of the convalescent and acute COVID-19 samples. PBMCs, B-cell-depleted T cells, or T cells provided the cDNA or gDNA that made up the material.

This CDR3 region has 14 residues. Looked up from germline, CDR1 is WSHSY and CDR2 is SAAADI. Trimming took off 0 bases at V and 7 bases at J, with 7 bases between the two ends. Material for sequencing was peripheral blood. The sequence came from a human donor in a cohort sampled during active COVID-19. V and J are TRBV10-2 and TRBJ1-6, with D hard to call. The CDR3 DNA follows: TGCGCCAGCAGTGAGTCTATTCTCAATTCACCCCTCCACTTT. The encoded protein is CASSESILNSPLHF.